Listed below are T cell receptor beta chains from one sample, sequenced in a study of Ad26.COV2.S vaccination and SARS-CoV-2 variants. The assay was immunoSEQ multiplex PCR, and TCRdb's table has in-frame clones only and misses some. The sample records about 400,000 clones, over 75% being singletons. This material consisted of peripheral blood, taken in a trial of Ad26.COV2.S vaccine versus placebo. The receptors come from a person aged 18-60 years who received the Ad26.COV2.S COVID-19 vaccine or a placebo. The CDR3 runs from the conserved cysteine through the conserved F or W. The order of the fields is D gene, J gene, clone size, V gene, CDR3 protein, CDR3 DNA. D genes are given only for firm matches. Not every row has a clone size; where given, it reads once, few, many or a size class.

.	TRBJ2-7	.	TRBV3-1/TRBV3-2	CASTQRSSYEQYF	TGTGCCAGCACCCAACGGAGCTCCTACGAGCAGTACTTC
TRBD1	TRBJ2-7	.	TRBV27	CASSRTGPYEQYF	TGTGCCAGCAGCCGGACAGGGCCCTACGAGCAGTACTTC
.	TRBJ1-6	.	TRBV9	CASTFGGNSPLHF	TGTGCCAGCACCTTCGGGGGAAATTCACCCCTCCACTTT
.	TRBJ2-7	.	TRBV28	CASSLTHPGGTYEQYF	TGTGCCAGCAGTTTAACCCACCCAGGGGGGACCTACGAGCAGTACTTC
.	TRBJ2-3	.	TRBV9	CASSVAGGNAVDTQYF	TGTGCCAGCAGCGTAGCTGGGGGGAACGCCGTCGATACGCAGTATTTT
.	TRBJ2-2	.	TRBV2	CASKLDGANTGELFF	TGTGCCAGCAAACTGGATGGCGCGAACACCGGGGAGCTGTTTTTT
TRBD2	TRBJ2-1	.	TRBV5-1	CASSLEVAGDEQFF	TGCGCCAGCAGCTTGGAGGTAGCGGGAGATGAGCAGTTCTTC
TRBD1	TRBJ1-2	once	TRBV5-4	CASSLRTGNGYTF	TGTGCCAGCAGCTTAAGGACAGGGAATGGCTACACCTTC
TRBD2	TRBJ2-1	.	TRBV5-6	CASRAIGVAGGPGNEQFF	TGTGCCAGCAGGGCGATCGGGGTAGCGGGAGGGCCGGGGAATGAGCAGTTCTTC
TRBD2	TRBJ2-1	.	TRBV5-1	CASSFPAGVVHNEQFF	TGCGCCAGCAGCTTTCCAGCGGGAGTGGTCCACAATGAGCAGTTCTTC
.	TRBJ1-1	.	TRBV5-8	CASSIMGGRTEAFF	TGTGCCAGCAGCATAATGGGGGGGCGAACTGAAGCTTTCTTT
.	TRBJ1-2	.	TRBV6-5	CASSYSRTANYGYTF	TGTGCCAGCAGTTACTCCCGGACAGCTAACTATGGCTACACCTTC
.	TRBJ2-5	.	TRBV6-2/TRBV6-3	CASSPVGAVQETQYF	TGTGCCAGCAGCCCGGTAGGTGCCGTGCAAGAGACCCAGTACTTC
.	TRBJ2-3	.	TRBV4-1	CASSPIYGGTDTQYF	TGCGCCAGCAGCCCGATCTATGGAGGCACAGATACGCAGTATTTT
TRBD1	TRBJ2-5	.	TRBV7-2	CASSQQGVAETQYF	TGTGCCAGCAGCCAACAGGGGGTGGCGGAGACCCAGTACTTC
TRBD1	TRBJ1-6	.	TRBV6-5	CASSRDRGSPLHF	TGTGCCAGCAGTAGGGACAGGGGATCACCCCTCCACTTT
.	TRBJ2-3	.	TRBV29-1	CSVMGPVRDTQYF	TGCAGCGTCATGGGACCGGTTCGGGATACGCAGTATTTT
.	TRBJ2-1	.	TRBV5-1	CASSLALGAVNEQFF	TGCGCCAGCAGCTTGGCACTAGGGGCTGTCAATGAGCAGTTCTTC
.	TRBJ2-7	.	TRBV29-1	CSVEKGGEQYF	TGCAGCGTTGAAAAAGGGGGGGAGCAGTACTTC
.	TRBJ1-2	.	TRBV6-1	CASSEEGVYGYTF	TGTGCCAGCAGTGAAGAAGGGGTCTATGGCTACACCTTC
.	TRBJ2-3	.	TRBV27	CASSLGSPQDTQYF	TGTGCCAGCAGTTTGGGTAGCCCTCAAGATACGCAGTATTTT
.	TRBJ1-2	.	TRBV19	CASSIRGGGYTF	TGTGCCAGTAGTATCAGGGGTGGCGGCTACACCTTC
.	TRBJ2-3	.	TRBV20-1	CSASRTSWTDTQYF	TGCAGTGCTAGTAGGACCTCCTGGACAGATACGCAGTATTTT
.	TRBJ2-7	few	TRBV6-2/TRBV6-3	CASSWDSQGGSYEQYF	TGTGCCAGCAGTTGGGACTCCCAAGGGGGTTCCTACGAGCAGTACTTC
.	TRBJ2-2	.	TRBV19	CASSVAGTVVTGELFF	TGTGCCAGTAGTGTGGCAGGGACTGTGGTCACCGGGGAGCTGTTTTTT
.	TRBJ2-7	.	TRBV12-3/TRBV12-4	CASSLVLGYEQYF	TGTGCCAGCAGTTTGGTTTTGGGTTACGAGCAGTACTTC
.	TRBJ1-1	.	TRBV27	CASSNPGQQNTEAFF	TGTGCCAGCAGTAACCCCGGACAGCAGAACACTGAAGCTTTCTTT
.	TRBJ2-7	.	TRBV27	CASSLRTSYEQYF	TGTGCCAGCAGTTTAAGGACATCCTACGAGCAGTACTTC
.	TRBJ1-6	once	TRBV27	CASSPTGGRNSPLHF	TGTGCCAGCAGCCCTACGGGGGGGCGGAACTCACCCCTCCACTTT
.	TRBJ1-1	once	TRBV28	CASSPPTVNTEAFF	TGTGCCAGCAGTCCGCCGACGGTGAACACTGAAGCTTTCTTT
.	TRBJ2-7	.	TRBV5-1	CASSLEFNEQYF	TGCGCCAGCAGCTTGGAGTTTAACGAGCAGTACTTC
.	TRBJ1-6	.	TRBV7-9	CASSEGRVSALHF	TGTGCCAGCAGCGAAGGACGGGTTTCGGCCCTCCACTTT
.	TRBJ1-4	.	TRBV19	CASSNFRGATNEKLFF	TGTGCCAGTAGTAACTTTAGGGGAGCAACTAATGAAAAACTGTTTTTT
.	TRBJ1-2	once	TRBV20-1	CSASRRDYGYTF	TGCAGTGCTAGTCGCAGGGACTATGGCTACACCTTC
.	TRBJ1-2	.	TRBV7-2	CASSLSPVNYGYTF	TGTGCCAGCAGCTTATCGCCTGTTAACTATGGCTACACCTTC
.	TRBJ2-2	few	TRBV3-1/TRBV3-2	CASSQGSVFTGELFF	TGTGCCAGCAGCCAAGGGTCGGTGTTCACCGGGGAGCTGTTTTTT
TRBD1	TRBJ1-6	.	TRBV5-5	CASSFQARGLSSPLHF	TGTGCCAGCAGCTTCCAAGCCAGGGGGCTAAGTTCACCCCTCCACTTT
TRBD2	TRBJ2-1	.	TRBV5-4	CASSLGTSRSNNEQFF	TGTGCCAGCAGCTTGGGGACTAGCAGATCTAACAATGAGCAGTTCTTC
.	TRBJ1-2	.	TRBV3-1/TRBV3-2	CASSQVGDYTF	TGTGCCAGCAGCCAAGTAGGGGACTACACCTTC
.	TRBJ2-3	.	TRBV11-1	CASRAPGTDTQYF	TGTGCCAGCAGGGCCCCGGGAACAGATACGCAGTATTTT
.	TRBJ1-1	.	TRBV5-1	CASSFQKDTEAFF	TGCGCCAGCAGCTTTCAAAAGGACACTGAAGCTTTCTTT
.	TRBJ1-2	once	TRBV19	CASSIGHYYGYTF	TGTGCCAGTAGTATCGGACACTATTATGGCTACACCTTC
.	TRBJ2-5	.	TRBV12-3/TRBV12-4	CASSFLGETQYF	TGTGCCAGCAGTTTTTTAGGAGAGACCCAGTACTTC
.	TRBJ1-3	.	TRBV6-5	CASSYSRLRGGNTIYF	TGTGCCAGCAGTTACAGCCGCCTGAGAGGTGGAAACACCATATATTTT
TRBD2	TRBJ2-5	.	TRBV7-8	CASSLRGTGKTQYF	TGTGCCAGCAGCTTGCGGGGGACCGGAAAGACCCAGTACTTC
.	TRBJ2-5	.	TRBV7-9	CASSRETQYF	TGTGCCAGCAGCAGAGAGACCCAGTACTTC
TRBD1	TRBJ2-4	.	TRBV10-3	CAISSQGADGDIQYF	TGTGCCATCAGCTCACAGGGGGCGGATGGAGACATTCAGTACTTC
TRBD2	TRBJ2-3	.	TRBV24-1	CATRLAGEDTQYF	TGTGCCACCAGACTAGCGGGGGAAGATACGCAGTATTTT
.	TRBJ2-1	.	TRBV19	CASSMVRYNEQFF	TGTGCCAGTAGTATGGTCCGCTATAATGAGCAGTTCTTC
.	TRBJ2-1	.	TRBV7-6	CASSSPLKSNNEQFF	TGTGCCAGCAGCTCCCCACTCAAGAGCAACAATGAGCAGTTCTTC
.	TRBJ1-5	once	TRBV3-1/TRBV3-2	CASSQGQNSNQPQHF	TGTGCCAGCAGCCAAGGACAGAATAGCAATCAGCCCCAGCATTTT
TRBD2	TRBJ2-7	once	TRBV2	CASGAAPSGAYEQYF	TGTGCCAGCGGGGCCGCGCCTAGCGGCGCCTACGAGCAGTACTTC